This entry concerns a single T cell receptor beta chain. This clonotype showed up many times. The antigen it binds to is not known. Base qualities were left out, and no much larger clone turns up one base away. The data belong to a study of blood T cells in healthy people across ages (dated by TCRdb to between 2014 and 2017). Describing the broader study: Template switching captured roughly one uniquely barcoded TCR beta cDNA molecule per two T cells in model experiments. Using deep sequencing normalized with unique cDNA molecular identifiers, the study measured how TCR beta repertoire diversity changes with age. Donors were grouped into four age groups: young (average roughly 17 years), middle-aged (roughly 38), aged (around 62) and long-lived (around 80). To avoid experimental bias, donors of different ages were distributed randomly across sequencing lanes. Using the same blood draw, the study looked at two additional independent replicas of 1 million unique cDNA reads for two donors, one aged 18 to 30 and the other aged 80 or older. Points the paper makes about the study in general: There was a strong correlation between observed TCR beta diversity and the percentage of naive T cells measured by flow cytometry. Because the CMV infection status of the donors was unknown, age-related changes in expanded clonotypes may potentially have been confounded. Observed TCR beta diversity per million T cells fell roughly linearly with age, and a significant reduction was already apparent by age approximately 40. Compared with the aged group, more naive CD4+ T cells, fewer expanded clones and increased TCR diversity were shown by the long-lived group, suggesting age selection. Because profiling used bulk unsorted PBMCs, naive and antigen-experienced compartments could not be compared conclusively. Total diversity estimates from one million sequenced T cells were considered lower bounds and underestimates.

The donors were roughly 40 Caucasian individuals from Russia, aged 6 to 90 years, who were systemically healthy. Approximately 9.3 milliliters of peripheral blood were drawn from each donor into EDTA-treated Vacutainer tubes. Ficoll-Paque density-gradient centrifugation was used to isolate PBMCs, with at least 6 million obtained per sample. Total RNA, at least 6 micrograms per sample, was extracted from PBMCs with Trizol reagent. For every donor, flow cytometry on a PBMC aliquot measured the percentage of naive CD45RAhigh/CD27high T cells. The method behind the library was 5' RACE. Sequenced using an Illumina HiSeq 2500. A second about 7 to 12 cycle PCR used a sample-barcoded 5' primer and a J-beta primer mix. A unique molecular identifier was introduced onto each TCR beta cDNA molecule by a template-switch 5' adaptor carrying 12 random nucleotides. At least 2.5 million CDR3-containing paired-end reads were obtained from each sample. The Mint cDNA synthesis kit, primed by a TRBC-specific oligonucleotide, was used to synthesize first-strand cDNA from all RNA. All cDNA was treated with uracil-DNA glycosylase and then went through a first 18-cycle PCR with the universal primers M1SS and BC2_uni_R. Per the original workflow: Normalization of each sample was performed by random selection of 1 million high-quality reads, each carrying a distinct molecular identifier. Reads with shared molecular identifiers were discarded instead of being binned into consensus sequences. CDR3 identification, clonotype clustering and error correction used MiTCR with a Q25 quality threshold and the strictest error-elimination algorithm. A nonparametric unseen species model with Euler transformation was used to estimate lower-bound total TCR beta diversity. The public reads were reprocessed in TCRdb via fastp at Q25 and MiXCR, keeping in-frame beta chains. Each entry merges the rows of one CDR3 protein and shows their most common DNA and genes. These V and J calls originate from TCRdb's pipeline instead of the authors' own analysis. Within this sample are some 640,000 distinct CDR3 sequences, with 49% of them counted one time only. About 32% of the sample is in the top ten clones.

This TCR was recovered from a woman aged 60 to 75 in good health. Sequenced input: blood.

The CDR3 protein: CSAFPSTSGITNEQYF. The nucleotide sequence reads as follows: TGCAGTGCTTTTCCCTCTACTAGCGGCATTACTAACGAGCAGTACTTC. The chain joins TRBV20-1 to TRBJ2-7; a stretch of 8 junction bases matches TRBD2. CDR1 DFQATT and CDR2 SNEGSKA were looked up in the germline V gene (reference sequence). V ends up 5 bases short and J 5 bases short, with an unmatched junction base count of 17. Including cysteine and phenylalanine, the CDR3 has 16 amino acids. Just the 48-base CDR3 DNA is kept, in frame starting at base 1.